This T cell receptor beta chain derives from a study of cytomegalovirus exposure and HLA in healthy donors. Primers: 60 Vbeta forward and 13 Jbeta reverse. Profiling relied on immunoSEQ multiplex PCR, and the TCRdb table lists in-frame clones only, not all of them. The table lists roughly 130,000 clones, 70% to 85% of them singletons. In germline, CDR1 is SGHRS, CDR2 YFSETQ. Trimming cost V 5 bases and J 3 bases; bases outside gene matches: 6. The CDR3 has 14 amino acids. The sequence derives from a woman aged 18-35 years in good health and CMV-seropositive. Sequencing used PBMCs. The chain recombines TRBV5-1 with TRBJ2-7, with TRBD1 matching over 9 bases. The CDR3 DNA is TGCGCCAGCAGAGCGCCGGGACAGGGCTACGAGCAGTACTTC. Translating gives CASRAPGQGYEQYF. The variable domain in full, completed from reference TRBV5-1 and TRBJ2-7, reads KAGVTQTPRYLIKTRGQQVTLSCSPISGHRSVSWYQQTPGQGLQFLFEYFSETQRNKGNFPGRFSGRQFSNSRSEMNVSTLELGDSALYLCASRAPGQGYEQYFGPGTRLTVT.